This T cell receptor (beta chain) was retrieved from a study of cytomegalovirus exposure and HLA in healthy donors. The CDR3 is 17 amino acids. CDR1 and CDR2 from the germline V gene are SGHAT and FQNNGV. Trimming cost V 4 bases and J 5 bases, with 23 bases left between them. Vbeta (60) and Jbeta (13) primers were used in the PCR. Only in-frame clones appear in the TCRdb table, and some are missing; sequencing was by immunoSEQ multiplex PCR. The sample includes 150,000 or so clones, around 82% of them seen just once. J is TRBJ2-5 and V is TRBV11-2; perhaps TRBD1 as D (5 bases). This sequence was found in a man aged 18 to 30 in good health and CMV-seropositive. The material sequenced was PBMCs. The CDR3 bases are TGTGCCAGCAGCTCGAGTGGCGGACAAAGGCCTCGCGAGACCCAGTACTTC. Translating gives CASSSSGGQRPRETQYF.